The present entry profiles one T cell receptor beta chain with its context. The antigen is not known. The PCR was carried out with 60 Vbeta primers and 13 Jbeta primers. Assay: immunoSEQ multiplex PCR; the TCRdb copy retains only in-frame clones and omits some. The data contain approximately 100,000 clones, 60% to 85% of them singletons. This record comes from a study of cytomegalovirus exposure and HLA in healthy donors. Overall study results and limits: A missense variant in DCLRE1C was later tied to TCR beta V- and J-gene trimming. In a later analysis, HLA-associated beta chains showed higher expansion and lower generation probabilities than comparable chains. Highly shared variants forming one cluster were likely a sequencing artifact. Later, an analysis found that common viral pathogens appeared to be linked with several of the most significant clusters.

Material for sequencing was PBMCs. The sequence derives from a man aged 50 to 59 in good health and CMV-seropositive.

Here the CDR3 reads CASSPPTGQGNTGELFF. CDR3 sequence (DNA): TGTGCCAGCTCACCACCGACGGGACAGGGTAACACCGGGGAGCTGTTTTTT. The V and J genes are TRBV18 and TRBJ2-2; TRBD1 agrees at 9 bases. The CDR3 is made up of 17 amino acids. J gave up 2 bases and V 0 bases, and 4 bases lay outside the gene matches. Germline V gene data show CDR1 as KGHSH and CDR2 as LQKENI. Using reference TRBV18 and TRBJ2-2 for the parts outside the CDR3, the full variable domain is NAGVMQNPRHLVRRRGQEARLRCSPMKGHSHVYWYRQLPEEGLKFMVYLQKENIIDESGMPKERFSAEFPKEGPSILRIQQVVRGDSAAYFCASSPPTGQGNTGELFFGEGSRLTVL.